The clone carrying this T cell receptor (beta chain) was picked up a small number of times. MiXCR, applied by TCRdb to the RT-PCR reads, yields one record per CDR3 protein. The table lists about 830,000 distinct CDR3 sequences, less than 20% of them singletons. This specimen comes from a study of response to subunit inactivated influenza vaccine. The V gene's germline CDR1 is MRHNA and CDR2 SNTAGT. This CDR3 is built from 22 residues. Deletions cut 6 bases from V and 4 bases from J, with 40 bases between. This TCR came from a man over 45 who received an inactivated influenza vaccine. The sample in question was PBMCs from blood, obtained roughly 5 days after vaccination. The chain is built from TRBV6-4 and TRBJ2-7; D may be TRBD1 or TRBD2 (6 bases each). CDR3 region: CASRSPRGLGIPERREHYEQYF. The CDR3 nucleotides are TGTGCCAGCAGAAGCCCAAGGGGGTTAGGGATCCCCGAGCGGAGGGAGCATTACGAGCAGTACTTC.